This paragraph covers one T cell receptor beta chain sequence. The CDR3 has 15 amino acids. Germline values: CDR1 SGDLS, CDR2 YYNGEE. Unmatched junction bases numbered 3, after V lost 0 bases and J lost 4 bases. This sample stems from a study of blood T cell repertoires in COVID-19. Across the whole study: T cells, B-cell-depleted T cells, or PBMCs supplied cDNA or gDNA.

In the original analysis: Reference gene primer amplification yielded estimated nucleated cell counts. Repertoires were generated with immunoSEQ multiplex PCR, while TCRdb's copy carries only in-frame clones and drops some. V and J calls and clone size follow that table, whereas D and trimming were derived from the DNA. The sample lists over 50,000 clones; more than 70% were seen once. The V and J genes are TRBV9 and TRBJ2-1; 8 bases agree with TRBD2. The sequencing sample was made of peripheral blood. This receptor was obtained from a man between 65 and 79 years old with active COVID-19. The CDR3 spells CASSVDGGGYNEQFF. DNA for the CDR3: TGTGCCAGCAGCGTAGATGGCGGGGGGTACAATGAGCAGTTCTTC.